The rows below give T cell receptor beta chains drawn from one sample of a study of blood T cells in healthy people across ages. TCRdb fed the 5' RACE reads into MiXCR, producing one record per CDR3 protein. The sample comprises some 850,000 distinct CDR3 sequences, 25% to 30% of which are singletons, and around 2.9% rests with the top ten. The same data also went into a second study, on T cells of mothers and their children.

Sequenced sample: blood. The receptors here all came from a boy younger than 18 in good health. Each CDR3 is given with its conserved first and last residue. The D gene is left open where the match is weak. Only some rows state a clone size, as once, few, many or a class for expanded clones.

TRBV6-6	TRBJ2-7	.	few	TGTGCCAGCACCGCATGGGCAGACTACGAGCAGTACTTC	CASTAWADYEQYF
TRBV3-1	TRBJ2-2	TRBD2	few	TGTGCCAGCAGCCAAGTACTAGCGACTAACACCGGGGAGCTGTTTTTT	CASSQVLATNTGELFF
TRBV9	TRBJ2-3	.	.	TGTGCCAGCAGCGTAGAGGCAGGGCCCCCCTTGCGTACGCAGTATTTT	CASSVEAGPPLRTQYF
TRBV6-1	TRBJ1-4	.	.	TGTGCCAGCAGAGTCCTTGCCAATGAAAAACTGTTTTTT	CASRVLANEKLFF
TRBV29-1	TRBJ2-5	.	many	TGCAGCGTTTCGGCTTTCGAAGAGACCCAGTACTTC	CSVSAFEETQYF
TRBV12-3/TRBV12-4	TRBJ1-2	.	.	TGTGCCAGCAGTTTAGCTAGTACGTTTGACTATGGCTACACCTTC	CASSLASTFDYGYTF
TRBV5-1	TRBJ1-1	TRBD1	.	TGCGCCAGCAGCCTAAGATTCGGCAGGGGGACAAACACTGAAGCTTTCTTT	CASSLRFGRGTNTEAFF
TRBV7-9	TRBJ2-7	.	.	TGTGCCAGCAGCGCCCCGGGACTTACCTACGAGCAGTACTTC	CASSAPGLTYEQYF
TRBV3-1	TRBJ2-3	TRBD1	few	TGTGCCGGCAGCTTTGACAGGGGTGACACAGATACGCAGTATTTT	CAGSFDRGDTDTQYF
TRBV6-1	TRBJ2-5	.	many	TGTGCCAGCAGTGAAGACCAGGGAGGTTACCAAGAGACCCAGTACTTC	CASSEDQGGYQETQYF
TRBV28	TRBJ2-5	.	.	TGTGCCAGCAGTTTCGATATAAGGCAAGAGACCCAGTACTTC	CASSFDIRQETQYF
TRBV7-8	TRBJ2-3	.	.	TGTGCCAGCAGTTCTCAGACAGGGAGGACAGATACGCAGTATTTT	CASSSQTGRTDTQYF
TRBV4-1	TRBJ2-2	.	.	TGCGCCAGCAGCCAAGGGGGCGCTACGGAGCTGTTTTTT	CASSQGGATELFF
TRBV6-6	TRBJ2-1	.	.	TGTGCCTGCAGTTACTCGGGCGACTACAATGAGCAGTTCTTC	CACSYSGDYNEQFF
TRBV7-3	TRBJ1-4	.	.	TGTGCCAGCAGCTTAGAACCAAGGGGAGCAACTAATGAAAAACTGTTTTTT	CASSLEPRGATNEKLFF